Given below is one T cell receptor (beta chain) in context. The clone's antigen remains unknown. The sample holds no much larger clone one base away, and base qualities are not on file. Germline trimming amounts to 4 bases on V and 4 bases on J, with 9 as the count of junction bases outside the gene matches. Per the germline V gene, MGHDK is the CDR1 and SYGVNS is the CDR2. Taken from cysteine to phenylalanine, the CDR3 has 15 residues. The sequence is cut down to CDR3 DNA, 45 bases in frame from base 1. This sample is drawn from a study of OX40 agonist ivuxolimab in advanced cancers. At the level of the whole study: Ivuxolimab, which targeted the costimulatory receptor OX40 (CD134), was an agonistic, fully human IgG2 monoclonal antibody. Intravenous ivuxolimab was administered to patients every 2 weeks at six dose levels: 0.01, 0.1, 0.3, 1.5, 3 and 10 mg/kg. Among the roughly 50 dose-escalation patients, around 20 had hepatocellular carcinoma, roughly 15 melanoma, 9 renal cell carcinoma and 9 head and neck cancer. The dose-escalation cohort was around 83% male with a mean age of about 60 years, ranging from roughly 20 to 80. Prior anti-PD-1, anti-PD-L1 or anti-CTLA-4 therapy was permitted, and 30% to 50% of dose-escalation patients had received checkpoint inhibitors. Partial responses occurred in three dose-escalation patients, of whom one had hepatocellular carcinoma and two had cutaneous melanoma. The purpose of peripheral TCRbeta sequencing was to test whether ivuxolimab changed TCR sequence diversity and led to clonal T-cell expansion. The paper covers the monotherapy dose-escalation part of the phase I ivuxolimab trial, which included N = 52 patients. Study-wide findings and limitations: Low levels of normalized T-cell clonal expansion were also seen in some patients who did not respond. The antigen specificity of the clonally expanded peripheral T cells was not determined. After ivuxolimab, more expanded clones were found on average in CD8+ T cells than in CD4+ T cells. At doses from 0.1 to 3.0 mg/kg, clonal expansion was seen in both CD4+ and CD8+ blood T cells between baseline and week 6. Partial responders in the 0.1-3.0 mg/kg groups had among the lowest normalized peripheral clonal expansion, especially among CD8+ T cells.

For sequencing of the TCRbeta CDR3 region, genomic DNA was extracted from the sorted cells. TCRbeta CDR3 regions were sequenced using the immunoSEQ Assay. TCRdb obtained this table from immuneACCESS and retained in-frame rearrangements with V and J assigned. These tables miss some clones; where compared with another copy, unresolved V genes account for less than half of the shortfall, and the remainder is unexplained. The sample table records 69,000 or so clones; roughly 85% of these occur just once. Of the sample, approximately 0.78% falls within the top ten clones. The trial excluded patients who had a history of autoimmune disease or were on systemic immunosuppression. Peripheral blood for TCR sequencing was drawn from every dose cohort at baseline, at cycle 4 day 1 and at cycle 7 day 1. Samples came from an open-label, multicenter, first-in-human phase I dose-escalation trial of ivuxolimab. Adults with locally advanced or metastatic melanoma, renal cell, hepatocellular, or head and neck squamous cell carcinoma were enrolled in the trial. CD4+ and CD8+ T cells were sorted separately from peripheral blood before TCR sequencing.

This TCR came from an adult with an advanced solid tumor such as melanoma, head and neck, liver or kidney cancer. The rearrangement joined TRBV25-1 to TRBJ2-5, with 7 middle bases fitting TRBD1. Sequencing was performed on CD4+ or CD8+ T cells sorted from blood, taken in a trial of the OX40 agonist ivuxolimab. CDR3 reads: CASSAPGQLRETQYF. The DNA reads as follows: TGTGCCAGCAGTGCCCCGGGACAGCTACGAGAGACCCAGTACTTC.